These 29 T cell receptor beta chains originate from one sample sequenced in a study of T cell repertoires in cytomegalovirus infection. MiXCR, applied by TCRdb to the reads, yields one record per CDR3 protein. The sample consists of about 920,000 distinct CDR3 sequences, 25% to 40% of them appearing once. The antigens for these receptors are not known. Sample: cultured CD8+ T cells from PBMCs, taken from culture after CMV antigen stimulation. These receptors were obtained from a human donor in good health (CMV status not recorded). Some clones in this sample may be carry-over from other donors' samples.

This chain connects TRBV10-1 to TRBJ2-1, with 9 bases that match TRBD1. The CDR3 is 14 residues long. V shed 6 bases and J 9 bases; nucleotides not matched to a gene: 9. Germline V gives CDR1 WNHNN, CDR2 SYGVQD (reference sequence). CDR3 in amino acids: CASSYGTGSSEQFF. CDR3 nucleotides: TGCGCCAGCAGCTACGGGACAGGGTCTAGTGAGCAGTTCTTC.

This clonotype was counted a few times. The chain uses TRBV12-3 or TRBV12-4 and TRBJ1-6; D not resolved. CDR3 length: 16 amino acids. Trimming left V 1 base short and J 0 bases short, with 7 bases between. CDR3 residues: CASSLGMSSYNSPLHF. In nucleotides, the CDR3 is TGTGCCAGCAGTTTAGGGATGAGCTCCTATAATTCACCCCTCCACTTT.

The chain is built from TRBV7-9 and TRBJ2-7; D unresolved. V lost 2 bases, J lost 0 bases, and 14 bases lay in between. The germline gives CDR1 SEHNR, CDR2 FQNEAQ (reference sequence). CDR3 size: 16 residues. In nucleotides, the CDR3 is TGTGCCAGCAGCTTACATGCGGACGGCTTCTCCTACGAGCAGTACTTC. It encodes CASSLHADGFSYEQYF.

This clonotype came up a few times. Compared with germline, one end of the junction differs, possibly owing to a read error. This sequence joins TRBV7-7 and TRBJ1-4, with D maybe TRBD1 (6 bases). Germline V gives CDR1 SSHAT, CDR2 FNYEAQ (reference sequence). The CDR3 runs 13 residues. The CDR3 DNA follows: TGTGCTAGCAGCATAGGCAGGGGTGAAAAACTGTTTTTT. Protein: CASSIGRGEKLFF.

This clonotype showed up just a few times. The chain employs TRBV7-9 and TRBJ1-1, with D perhaps TRBD1 (5 bases). Deletions cut 4 bases from V and 0 bases from J, with 12 bases between. The germline gives CDR1 SEHNR, CDR2 FQNEAQ (reference sequence). This CDR3 comprises 15 residues. CDR3 residues: CASSYPRVLNTEAFF. The CDR3 DNA sequence: TGTGCCAGCAGCTACCCCAGGGTGTTGAACACTGAAGCTTTCTTT.

In this sample, this clonotype turned up many times. The junction departs from germline at one end; a sequencing error may be responsible. This chain joins TRBV7-2 and TRBJ1-4, with D unresolved. The CDR3 extends over 12 amino acids. Germline assignment: CDR1 SGHTA and CDR2 FQGNSA. This CDR3 is CASRAANERLFF. For the CDR3, the DNA is TGTGCCAGCCGGGCGGCTAATGAAAGACTGTTTTTT. The whole variable domain, remainder taken from reference TRBV7-2 and TRBJ1-4, is GAGVSQSPSNKVTEKGKDVELRCDPISGHTALYWYRQSLGQGLEFLIYFQGNSAPDKSGLPSDRFSAERTGGSVSTLTIQRTQQEDSAVYLCASRAANERLFFGSGTQLSVL.

This clonotype was seen just once. The chain is built from TRBV5-6 and TRBJ2-4; tentative D call: TRBD1 (5 bases). Germline V gene sequence: CDR1 SGHDT, CDR2 YYEEEE. The V gene lost 3 bases and the J gene lost 3 bases, with 16 bases spanning the gap. The CDR3 is made up of 16 amino acids. In nucleotides, the CDR3 is TGTGCCAGCAGCTCCGGATTAGGGGAAGACAAAAACATTCAGTACTTC. Amino acids: CASSSGLGEDKNIQYF.

This clonotype was picked up a small number of times. CDR3 loop: CASRRLYGYTF. The CDR3 DNA reads TGTGCCAGTAGACGACTCTATGGCTACACCTTC. The gene calls are TRBV19 and TRBJ1-2; the D is unclear. Germline lookup yields CDR1 LNHDA and CDR2 SQIVND (reference sequence). Trimming shortened V by 6 bases and J by 4 bases, and 6 bases separated the two germline ends. This CDR3 is built from 11 residues.

Turning to this clonotype: This may be a read error: a much more frequent sequence differs by one nucleotide. V usage is TRBV6-5 and J usage is TRBJ2-7; the D gene is possibly TRBD1 (5 bases). V lost 2 bases, J lost 0 bases, and 17 bases lay in between. Germline V CDR1 and CDR2: MNHEY, SVGAGI. The CDR3 runs 17 residues. CDR3 residues: CASSYTPSDIDSYEQYF. In nucleotides, the CDR3 is TGTGCCAGCAGTTACACCCCTTCGGACATAGACTCCTACGAGCAGTACTTC.

The gene calls are TRBV12-3 or TRBV12-4 and TRBJ1-1; D is unclear. The CDR3 spans 15 residues. V was cut by 3 bases and J by 2 bases, with 13 bases left in between. For the CDR3, the DNA is TGTGCCAGCAGTTTTCCCCGGTCCACTAACACTGAAGCTTTCTTT. Protein sequence: CASSFPRSTNTEAFF.

This clonotype has ten or more counts. This chain joins TRBV7-6 and TRBJ2-5; 12 bases are shared with TRBD2. The germline CDR1 and CDR2 sequences are SGHVS and FNYEAQ. CDR3 length: 16 residues. After removal of 4 bases from V and 3 bases from J, the junction contained 6 bases not matched to a gene. The CDR3 sequence is CASSSLRLAGEETQYF. In DNA, the CDR3 is TGTGCCAGCAGCTCCCTGAGACTAGCGGGGGAAGAGACCCAGTACTTC.

The CDR3 here is CASSYSEGAVDQPQHF. CDR3 DNA: TGTGCCAGCAGTTACTCAGAGGGGGCTGTTGATCAGCCCCAGCATTTT. The chain joins TRBV6-2 or TRBV6-3 to TRBJ1-5; 7 positions match TRBD1. Germline V gene data show CDR1 as MNHEY and CDR2 as SVGEGT. CDR3 length: 16 residues. V gave up 0 bases and J gave up 5 bases; unmatched junction bases: 7.

V usage is TRBV10-1 and J usage is TRBJ2-3; D is perhaps TRBD1 or TRBD2 (5 bases each). V gave up 0 bases and J gave up 2 bases, with 12 bases separating them. Germline V lookup: CDR1 WNHNN, CDR2 SYGVQD (reference sequence). This CDR3 is built from 16 residues. CDR3 region: CASSESILGTTDTQYF. CDR3 DNA: TGCGCCAGCAGTGAGTCGATTCTGGGGACCACAGATACGCAGTATTTT.

This chain uses TRBV10-3 with TRBJ1-4, with 9 bases aligning to TRBD1. There are 15 residues in the CDR3. The V segment lost 1 base and the J segment 8 bases; nucleotides outside the gene matches: 5. CDR1 ENHRY and CDR2 SYGVKD come from the germline V gene. CDR3 loop: CAISEYRDREEKLFF. CDR3 coding DNA: TGTGCCATCAGTGAGTACCGGGACAGGGAAGAAAAACTGTTTTTT.

The chain combines TRBV5-6 with TRBJ2-3, with D uncertain. The CDR3 runs 13 residues. Trimming removed 2 bases from V and 5 bases from J, with 9 bases in between. Per germline, CDR1 SGHDT and CDR2 YYEEEE. This CDR3 is CASSFAAGDTQYF. The CDR3 DNA follows: TGTGCCAGCAGCTTCGCAGCTGGAGATACGCAGTATTTT.

The chain links TRBV6-6 to TRBJ1-2; 7 bases map to TRBD1. Germline CDR1 MNHNY, CDR2 SVGAGI (reference sequence). This CDR3 has 16 amino acids. V lost 1 base, J lost 2 bases, and 7 bases stayed unmatched. CDR3 region: CASSYFLDRDNYGYTF. CDR3 nucleotides: TGTGCCAGCAGTTACTTTCTTGACAGGGACAACTATGGCTACACCTTC.

The chain uses TRBV2 and TRBJ2-7; the D gene could be TRBD1 or TRBD2 (5 bases each). With 6 bases removed from V and 5 bases from J, the gap between germline ends came to 11 bases. Looked up from germline, CDR1 is SNHLY and CDR2 is FYNNEI. This CDR3 has 12 residues. CDR3 DNA: TGTGCCAGCAGGGGGCCCGGGAACGAGCAGTACTTC. Encoded protein: CASRGPGNEQYF.

This clonotype was counted at least ten times. The gene calls are TRBV7-9 and TRBJ1-5; D perhaps matches TRBD1 (5 bases). Trimming took off 4 bases at V and 0 bases at J, with 10 bases between the two ends. Germline assignment: CDR1 SEHNR and CDR2 FQNEAQ (reference sequence). The CDR3 is made up of 15 amino acids. The CDR3 nucleotides read TGTGCCAGCAGCTCGGGACTGTATAGCAATCAGCCCCAGCATTTT. It specifies CASSSGLYSNQPQHF.

This clonotype occurred a few times. The junction differs from germline at one of its ends, possibly a read error. The chain is built from TRBV7-7 and TRBJ2-2; TRBD1 aligns across 8 bases. This CDR3 spans 18 amino acids. CDR1 and CDR2 from the germline V gene are SSHAT and FNYEAQ (reference sequence). The CDR3 nucleotides are TGTGCTAGCAGCTTATTGGTCATGGGACAGGTGAACACCGGGGAGCTGTTTTTT. Protein sequence: CASSLLVMGQVNTGELFF.

The chain links TRBV28 to TRBJ1-2; perhaps TRBD1 as D (5 bases). V dropped 6 bases and J dropped 0 bases, with 23 bases sitting between them. CDR1 is MDHEN and CDR2 is SYDVKM in the germline V gene. The CDR3 spans 18 residues. The CDR3 DNA reads TGTGCCAGCAGATGGTTTGGGCAGTGGGGGTTGACTAACTATGGCTACACCTTC. It encodes CASRWFGQWGLTNYGYTF.

This clonotype was recorded many times. The rearrangement links TRBV7-8 to TRBJ2-4, with D unclear. V lost 5 bases and J 3 bases, leaving 11 bases between the germline ends. This CDR3 comprises 14 residues. Germline-derived CDR1 and CDR2 are SGHVS and FQNEAQ. CDR3 sequence: CASSPRRNKNIQYF. DNA of the CDR3: TGTGCCAGCAGCCCCAGGAGAAACAAAAACATTCAGTACTTC.

This clonotype showed up just a few times. CDR3 in DNA: TGTGCCAGCAGTTTTCGGGACAGGAAAACAGATACGCAGTATTTT. Protein sequence: CASSFRDRKTDTQYF. This chain connects TRBV27 to TRBJ2-3; 8 bases agree with TRBD1. V lost 3 bases and J lost 3; bases outside the gene matches: 5. The CDR3 consists of 15 residues. Germline-derived CDR1 and CDR2 are MNHEY and SMNVEV (reference sequence).

This clonotype has ten or more counts. The chain employs TRBV19 and TRBJ1-1; 8 nucleotides line up with TRBD1. Trimming cost V 4 bases and J 0 bases; bases outside gene matches: 13. CDR1 is LNHDA, CDR2 SQIVND, per germline (reference sequence). The CDR3 is made up of 18 amino acids. The CDR3 region is CASSNRQGPFSMNTEAFF. The CDR3 bases are TGTGCCAGTAGTAATAGACAGGGGCCCTTTTCCATGAACACTGAAGCTTTCTTT.

This clonotype was found a few times. This chain joins TRBV6-2 or TRBV6-3 and TRBJ2-1, with 10 bases aligning to TRBD2. The V gene's germline CDR1 is MNHEY and CDR2 SVGEGT. The J segment lost 1 base and the V segment lost 3 bases, leaving 15 bases of the junction unmatched. The CDR3 sequence is 20 residues long. The CDR3 here is CASSYPGTSAFHPSYNEQFF. The CDR3, as DNA: TGTGCCAGCAGTTATCCCGGGACTAGCGCCTTCCACCCTTCCTACAATGAGCAGTTCTTC.

This clonotype was counted a few times. This chain joins TRBV27 and TRBJ2-3; tentatively, D is TRBD2 (6 bases). Germline values: CDR1 MNHEY, CDR2 SMNVEV (reference sequence). This CDR3 is 14 amino acids long. V lost 10 bases and J lost 5, with 19 bases in between. DNA of the CDR3: TGTGCCACCAAACGGGAGAGGGAAGAAGATACGCAGTATTTT. This sequence encodes CATKREREEDTQYF.

About this clonotype itself: One end of the junction varies from germline; a read error may be responsible. The chain is built from TRBV4-3 and TRBJ2-3; 8 bases align to TRBD1. The CDR3 loop spans 16 amino acids. Germline V CDR1 and CDR2: LGHNA, YSLEER. CDR3 nucleotides: TGCGCCAGCAGCCAAGAAGCCAGGGGGCTCACAGATACGCAGAATTTT. The encoded protein is CASSQEARGLTDTQNF.

The J gene is TRBJ1-4, the V gene TRBV6-6; 9 bases fit TRBD1. The CDR3 length is 21 residues. The junction had 26 bases not matched to a gene; V was cut back by 8 bases and J by 4 bases. Germline V gives CDR1 MNHNY, CDR2 SVGAGI (reference sequence). CDR3 residues: CASSPVFKRQGGLFDNEKLFF. CDR3 nucleotide sequence: TGTGCCAGCTCACCCGTTTTTAAACGACAGGGGGGCCTCTTTGATAATGAAAAACTGTTTTTT.

V usage is TRBV6-2 or TRBV6-3 and J usage is TRBJ2-7; D is possibly TRBD1 (6 bases). Trimming stripped 2 bases from V and 0 bases from J, with 17 bases between. The CDR3 length is 17 residues. Germline CDR1 reads MNHEY; CDR2 reads SVGEGT. CDR3 region: CASSYTHWTASSYEQYF. CDR3 sequence (DNA): TGTGCCAGCAGTTACACCCATTGGACAGCAAGCTCCTACGAGCAGTACTTC.

This chain connects TRBV20-1 to TRBJ1-3; possible D gene TRBD1, 5 bases. V lost 5 bases and J lost 2, with 22 bases in between. Germline assignment: CDR1 DFQATT and CDR2 SNEGSKA (reference sequence). This CDR3 region has 17 residues. Here the CDR3 DNA reads TGCAGTGCTCCCGGGACGTACGGGGGTCCTACTGGAAACACCATATATTTT. Protein sequence: CSAPGTYGGPTGNTIYF.